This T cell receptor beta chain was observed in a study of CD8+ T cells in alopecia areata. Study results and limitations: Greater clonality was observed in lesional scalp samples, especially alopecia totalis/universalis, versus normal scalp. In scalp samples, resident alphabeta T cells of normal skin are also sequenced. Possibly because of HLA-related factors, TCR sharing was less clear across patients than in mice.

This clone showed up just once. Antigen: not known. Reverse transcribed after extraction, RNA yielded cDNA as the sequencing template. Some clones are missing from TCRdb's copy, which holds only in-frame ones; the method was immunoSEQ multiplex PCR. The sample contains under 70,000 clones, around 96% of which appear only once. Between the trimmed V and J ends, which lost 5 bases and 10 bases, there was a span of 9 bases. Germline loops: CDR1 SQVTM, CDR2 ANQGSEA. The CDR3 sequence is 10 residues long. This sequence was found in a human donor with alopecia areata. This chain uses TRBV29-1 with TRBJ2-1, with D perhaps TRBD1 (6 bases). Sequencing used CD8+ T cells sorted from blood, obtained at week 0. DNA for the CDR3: TGCAGCGTTACAGGGAGCGAGCAGTTCTTC. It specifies CSVTGSEQFF.